This TCR beta chain appears in the sequencing data of a study of cytomegalovirus exposure and HLA in healthy donors. Overall study: Earlier, 95 million to 120 million unique TCR beta sequences were recovered from roughly 180 million T cells by an analysis.

This clone was observed a few times. Its antigen remains unidentified. The PCR ran on 60 Vbeta and 13 Jbeta primers. The repertoire was sequenced with immunoSEQ multiplex PCR; TCRdb's copy has only in-frame clones and lacks some. The data show tens of thousands of clones, more than 70% seen once. The CDR3 loop spans 14 amino acids. The V and J ends lost 10 bases and 3 bases, in that order; junction bases with no gene match: 9. From germline, CDR1 is LNHDA and CDR2 SQIVND (reference sequence). Study results and limitations: In a later analysis, parvovirus B19, influenza, CMV and Epstein-Barr virus appeared linked to several top co-occurrence clusters. Earlier results showed most TCR beta V segments being productive about 90% or about 30% of the time. In a later analysis, TCR beta V- and J-gene trimming showed a link to a missense DCLRE1C variant.

This TCR came from a man aged 55-75 years in good health and CMV-seronegative. V gene TRBV19 combines with J gene TRBJ1-1; 9 nucleotides agree with TRBD1. Sequenced: PBMCs. CDR3 bases: TGTGCCACAAAACAGGGGGCGCGGTACACTGAAGCTTTCTTT. It encodes CATKQGARYTEAFF.